This is a list of T cell receptor beta chains from one sample in a study of cytomegalovirus exposure and HLA in healthy donors. Clones were read by immunoSEQ multiplex PCR, and TCRdb kept only the in-frame ones, dropping some. The sample has fewer than 200,000 clones, roughly 70% seen once. What was sequenced was PBMCs. Receptors originate from a woman in her twenties or thirties in good health and CMV-seronegative. Each CDR3 is given with its conserved first and last residue. A D gene is named only where the DNA matches it firmly. The listing skips clone size in some rows; elsewhere it reads once, few, many or a size class.

V gene: TRBV27; D gene: TRBD2; J gene: TRBJ2-3; CDR3 length: 17; clone size: NA; CDR3 protein: CASSPQRGRASTDTQYF; CDR3 DNA: TGTGCCAGCAGTCCCCAGCGGGGGCGCGCTAGCACAGATACGCAGTATTTT
V gene: TRBV5-4; D gene: TRBD1; J gene: TRBJ1-3; CDR3 length: 14; clone size: NA; CDR3 protein: CASSNRGTGNTIYF; CDR3 DNA: TGTGCCAGCAGCAACAGGGGGACTGGAAACACCATATATTTT
V gene: TRBV9; D gene: NA; J gene: TRBJ1-1; CDR3 length: 13; clone size: NA; CDR3 protein: CASSVEPDTEAFF; CDR3 DNA: TGTGCCAGCAGCGTAGAACCGGACACTGAAGCTTTCTTT
V gene: TRBV4-3; D gene: TRBD1; J gene: TRBJ1-4; CDR3 length: 15; clone size: few; CDR3 protein: CASSQAGQVGNKLFF; CDR3 DNA: TGCGCCAGCAGCCAGGCCGGACAGGTTGGGAATAAACTGTTTTTT
V gene: TRBV28; D gene: TRBD2; J gene: TRBJ2-5; CDR3 length: 20; clone size: NA; CDR3 protein: CASSPYPVASGGGNTETQYF; CDR3 DNA: TGTGCCAGCAGTCCCTATCCGGTGGCTAGCGGGGGAGGTAATACAGAGACCCAGTACTTC
V gene: TRBV19; D gene: NA; J gene: TRBJ2-2; CDR3 length: 14; clone size: once; CDR3 protein: CASSSDRPTGELFF; CDR3 DNA: TGTGCCAGTAGTAGTGACAGGCCCACCGGGGAGCTGTTTTTT
V gene: TRBV2; D gene: NA; J gene: TRBJ1-4; CDR3 length: 12; clone size: NA; CDR3 protein: CASNAGKKKLFF; CDR3 DNA: TGTGCCAGCAACGCAGGAAAGAAAAAACTGTTTTTT
V gene: TRBV15; D gene: TRBD1; J gene: TRBJ1-1; CDR3 length: 16; clone size: once; CDR3 protein: CATSSPVTGGNTEAFF; CDR3 DNA: TGTGCCACCAGCAGTCCAGTCACAGGGGGCAACACTGAAGCTTTCTTT
V gene: TRBV5-5; D gene: NA; J gene: TRBJ2-1; CDR3 length: 13; clone size: NA; CDR3 protein: CASSLDPPAEQFF; CDR3 DNA: TGTGCCAGCAGCTTGGATCCCCCCGCGGAGCAGTTCTTC
V gene: TRBV7-2; D gene: TRBD2; J gene: TRBJ2-7; CDR3 length: 15; clone size: NA; CDR3 protein: CASSLASSGQYEQYF; CDR3 DNA: TGTGCCAGCAGCTTAGCGTCTAGCGGACAATACGAGCAGTACTTC
V gene: TRBV7-6; D gene: NA; J gene: TRBJ2-6; CDR3 length: 15; clone size: NA; CDR3 protein: CASRKGGAGANVLTF; CDR3 DNA: TGTGCCAGCAGGAAAGGGGGAGCAGGGGCCAACGTCCTGACTTTC
V gene: TRBV4-2; D gene: TRBD2; J gene: TRBJ2-5; CDR3 length: 16; clone size: few; CDR3 protein: CASSQDLAGGSETQYF; CDR3 DNA: TGTGCCAGCAGCCAAGATCTAGCGGGGGGTTCGGAGACCCAGTACTTC
V gene: TRBV6-1; D gene: TRBD1; J gene: TRBJ1-4; CDR3 length: 16; clone size: few; CDR3 protein: CASSVQTGATNEKLFF; CDR3 DNA: TGTGCCAGCAGTGTCCAAACAGGGGCAACTAATGAAAAACTGTTTTTT
V gene: TRBV6-5; D gene: NA; J gene: TRBJ2-5; CDR3 length: 13; clone size: few; CDR3 protein: CASRSPRGETQYF; CDR3 DNA: TGTGCCAGCAGGAGCCCCCGTGGAGAGACCCAGTACTTC
V gene: TRBV5-6; D gene: TRBD2; J gene: TRBJ2-5; CDR3 length: 15; clone size: NA; CDR3 protein: CASSSLLAEQETQYF; CDR3 DNA: TGTGCCAGCAGCTCTCTACTAGCGGAACAAGAGACCCAGTACTTC
V gene: TRBV27; D gene: TRBD1; J gene: TRBJ2-7; CDR3 length: 14; clone size: NA; CDR3 protein: CASSLRTGVYEQYF; CDR3 DNA: TGTGCCAGCAGTTTAAGGACAGGGGTCTACGAGCAGTACTTC
V gene: TRBV4-3; D gene: NA; J gene: TRBJ2-1; CDR3 length: 12; clone size: NA; CDR3 protein: CASATDYNEQFF; CDR3 DNA: TGCGCCAGCGCAACAGATTACAATGAGCAGTTCTTC
V gene: TRBV6-1; D gene: TRBD1; J gene: TRBJ2-2; CDR3 length: 15; clone size: NA; CDR3 protein: CASLRDRGNTGELFF; CDR3 DNA: TGTGCCAGCTTACGGGACAGGGGAAACACCGGGGAGCTGTTTTTT
V gene: TRBV13; D gene: NA; J gene: TRBJ1-2; CDR3 length: 15; clone size: once; CDR3 protein: CASSLVGTTKGGYTF; CDR3 DNA: TGTGCCAGCAGCTTAGTCGGGACAACAAAGGGTGGCTACACCTTC
V gene: TRBV29-1; D gene: NA; J gene: TRBJ2-7; CDR3 length: 14; clone size: NA; CDR3 protein: CSVELGGVSYEQYF; CDR3 DNA: TGCAGCGTTGAACTGGGGGGAGTCTCCTACGAGCAGTACTTC
V gene: TRBV4-3; D gene: NA; J gene: TRBJ2-7; CDR3 length: 14; clone size: NA; CDR3 protein: CASSQEEGTYEQYF; CDR3 DNA: TGCGCCAGCAGCCAAGAAGAGGGTACCTACGAGCAGTACTTC
V gene: TRBV6-6; D gene: NA; J gene: TRBJ2-7; CDR3 length: 14; clone size: NA; CDR3 protein: CASSYGGGHYEQYF; CDR3 DNA: TGTGCCAGCAGTTACGGGGGGGGGCATTACGAGCAGTACTTC
V gene: TRBV18; D gene: NA; J gene: TRBJ1-2; CDR3 length: 14; clone size: NA; CDR3 protein: CASSPREGGYGYTF; CDR3 DNA: TGTGCCAGCTCACCACGGGAAGGGGGCTATGGCTACACCTTC
V gene: TRBV19; D gene: NA; J gene: TRBJ2-5; CDR3 length: 13; clone size: NA; CDR3 protein: CASSIRGQETQYF; CDR3 DNA: TGTGCCAGTAGTATTCGCGGCCAAGAGACCCAGTACTTC
V gene: TRBV7-8; D gene: TRBD1; J gene: TRBJ2-2; CDR3 length: 14; clone size: NA; CDR3 protein: CASRSTGVAGELFF; CDR3 DNA: TGTGCCAGCAGGTCGACAGGGGTGGCCGGGGAGCTGTTTTTT
V gene: TRBV30; D gene: TRBD1; J gene: TRBJ2-5; CDR3 length: 13; clone size: NA; CDR3 protein: CAWSRQGWETQYF; CDR3 DNA: TGTGCCTGGAGTCGACAGGGTTGGGAGACCCAGTACTTC
V gene: TRBV6-1; D gene: NA; J gene: TRBJ2-3; CDR3 length: 14; clone size: NA; CDR3 protein: CASTGSTMADTQYF; CDR3 DNA: TGTGCCAGCACGGGGAGTACCATGGCAGATACGCAGTATTTT
V gene: TRBV13; D gene: TRBD2; J gene: TRBJ2-7; CDR3 length: 15; clone size: few; CDR3 protein: CASSPQLSGRYEQYF; CDR3 DNA: TGTGCCAGCAGCCCCCAGCTTAGCGGGAGATACGAGCAGTACTTC
V gene: TRBV7-2; D gene: NA; J gene: TRBJ2-1; CDR3 length: 13; clone size: NA; CDR3 protein: CASSLTGYNEQFF; CDR3 DNA: TGTGCCAGCAGCTTGACTGGATACAATGAGCAGTTCTTC
V gene: TRBV7-2; D gene: NA; J gene: TRBJ1-2; CDR3 length: 14; clone size: few; CDR3 protein: CASSRNQEDYGYTF; CDR3 DNA: TGTGCCAGCAGCCGAAACCAGGAAGACTATGGCTACACCTTC
V gene: TRBV7-2; D gene: NA; J gene: TRBJ2-2; CDR3 length: 14; clone size: NA; CDR3 protein: CASSLRRLTGELFF; CDR3 DNA: TGTGCCAGCAGCTTAAGGAGATTGACCGGGGAGCTGTTTTTT
V gene: TRBV6-1; D gene: TRBD2; J gene: TRBJ2-7; CDR3 length: 14; clone size: NA; CDR3 protein: CASSGVRPGGEQYF; CDR3 DNA: TGTGCCAGCAGTGGGGTGAGGCCCGGGGGGGAGCAGTACTTC
V gene: TRBV11-1; D gene: TRBD1; J gene: TRBJ1-1; CDR3 length: 14; clone size: NA; CDR3 protein: CASSPRTGNTEAFF; CDR3 DNA: TGTGCCAGCAGCCCTCGGACAGGGAACACTGAAGCTTTCTTT